A selection of T cell receptor beta chains follows, all from one sample in a study of control samples from healthy donors and cancer patients. Generated by immunoSEQ multiplex PCR, the TCRdb table keeps only in-frame clones and is missing some. The sample lists approximately 66,000 clones, nearly 90% occurring once. Sequenced material: PBMCs. Receptors originate from a man between 60 and 75 years old with colorectal cancer. CDR3s include the opening cysteine and the closing phenylalanine or tryptophan. D genes are given only for firm matches.

>TRBJ2-5|NA|TRBV11-1
TGTGCCAGCAGCTTAGGCTCTTGGGGAGAGACCCAGTACTTC
CASSLGSWGETQYF
>TRBJ1-3|NA|TRBV30
TGTGCCTGGACGATCAACTCTGGAAACACCATATATTTT
CAWTINSGNTIYF
>TRBJ1-1|TRBD1|TRBV18
TGTGCCAGCTCACTTACAGGGGGCAGAACTGAAGCTTTCTTT
CASSLTGGRTEAFF
>TRBJ1-2|TRBD1|TRBV28
TGTGCCAGCAGCTTAATCCGGGACAGACATAACTATGGCTACACCTTC
CASSLIRDRHNYGYTF
>TRBJ2-1|TRBD2|TRBV11-3
TGTGCCAGCAGCTCCCCAGCGGGGGGGTACAATGAGCAGTTCTTC
CASSSPAGGYNEQFF
>TRBJ1-5|NA|TRBV6-5
TGTGCCAGCAGTTACCCCCCGGACAAAAGCAATCAGCCCCAGCATTTT
CASSYPPDKSNQPQHF
>TRBJ1-2|TRBD1|TRBV28
TGTGCCAGCAGGGAGACAGGGAGCTATGGCTACACCTTC
CASRETGSYGYTF
>TRBJ2-7|NA|TRBV7-8
TGTGCCAGCAGTACCCGCCCGGGATCCTACGAGCAGTACTTC
CASSTRPGSYEQYF
>TRBJ1-2|NA|TRBV7-2
TGTGCCAGCAGTGCGACGGGGAACTATGGCTACACCTTC
CASSATGNYGYTF
>TRBJ2-3|NA|TRBV12-3/TRBV12-4
TGTGCCAGCAGTCGAGACTTTGCAGATACGCAGTATTTT
CASSRDFADTQYF